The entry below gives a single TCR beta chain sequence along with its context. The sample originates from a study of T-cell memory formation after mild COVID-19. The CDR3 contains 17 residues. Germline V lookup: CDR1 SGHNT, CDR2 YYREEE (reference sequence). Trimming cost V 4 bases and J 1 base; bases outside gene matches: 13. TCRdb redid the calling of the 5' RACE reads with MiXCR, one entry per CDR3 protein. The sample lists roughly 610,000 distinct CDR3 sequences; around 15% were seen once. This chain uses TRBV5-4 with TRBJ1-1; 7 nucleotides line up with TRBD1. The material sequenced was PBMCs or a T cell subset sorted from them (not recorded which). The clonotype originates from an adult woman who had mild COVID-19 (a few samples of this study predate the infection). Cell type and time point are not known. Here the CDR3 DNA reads TGTGCCAGCAGCCTGGCCCACTCGGGGACAGCGAACACTGAAGCTTTCTTT. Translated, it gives CASSLAHSGTANTEAFF.